This is a list of T cell receptor beta chains from one sample in a study of blood T cells in healthy people across ages. TCRdb processed the 5' RACE reads anew with MiXCR; each CDR3 protein has one entry. The sample lists about 780,000 distinct CDR3 sequences; more than 35% were seen once. The sequenced sample was blood. The source is an elderly man in good health. Each CDR3 is given with its conserved first and last residue. D genes are given only for firm matches. The size entry is marked missing in some rows and otherwise reads once, few, many or a size class.

D: NA
V: TRBV20-1
J: TRBJ2-1
size: NA
DNA: TGCAGTGCGCCGGGCCCCAATGAGCAGTTCTTC
CDR3: CSAPGPNEQFF

D: TRBD1
V: TRBV7-6
J: TRBJ2-7
size: NA
DNA: TGTGCCAGCAGCGAGGGCACAGGGGTCGAGCAGTACTTC
CDR3: CASSEGTGVEQYF

D: NA
V: TRBV9
J: TRBJ2-7
size: NA
DNA: TGTGCCAGCAGCGGTCCCTCCTACGAGCAGTACTTC
CDR3: CASSGPSYEQYF

D: NA
V: TRBV11-3
J: TRBJ2-3
size: few
DNA: TGTGCCAGCCGGCTTATCCCCCAGGGGGGCGGTTATACGCAGTATTTT
CDR3: CASRLIPQGGGYTQYF

D: TRBD2
V: TRBV29-1
J: TRBJ2-7
size: NA
DNA: TGCAGCACATGGGAGGGTAGAGTCTACGAGCAGTACTTC
CDR3: CSTWEGRVYEQYF

D: TRBD1
V: TRBV2
J: TRBJ2-3
size: NA
DNA: TGTGCCAGCAGGTACAGACAGGGGCATGGTGATAATACGCAGTATTTT
CDR3: CASRYRQGHGDNTQYF

D: TRBD1
V: TRBV28
J: TRBJ2-7
size: NA
DNA: TGTGCCGGCAACAGGGGGCGCGTATACGAGCAGTACTTC
CDR3: CAGNRGRVYEQYF

D: NA
V: TRBV7-3
J: TRBJ2-5
size: NA
DNA: TGTGCCGGCTCCGAGGGAATACAAGAGACCCAGTACTTC
CDR3: CAGSEGIQETQYF

D: NA
V: TRBV28
J: TRBJ2-5
size: once
DNA: TGTGCCAGCAGTTCTTGGGCAGAGACCCAAGAGACCCAGTACTTC
CDR3: CASSSWAETQETQYF

D: NA
V: TRBV6-5
J: TRBJ2-1
size: once
DNA: TGTGCCAGCAGTTCAGGCCTAGCAGAACCCTACAATGAGCAGTTCTTC
CDR3: CASSSGLAEPYNEQFF

D: TRBD1
V: TRBV12-3/TRBV12-4
J: TRBJ1-1
size: NA
DNA: TGTGCCAGCAGGCCACGGACAGGGGGGGTCACTGAAGCTTTCTTT
CDR3: CASRPRTGGVTEAFF

D: TRBD2
V: TRBV12-3/TRBV12-4
J: TRBJ2-7
size: NA
DNA: TGTGCCAGCAGTTCAGCAGGACTAGCGGTAAACAATGAGCAGTACTTC
CDR3: CASSSAGLAVNNEQYF

D: TRBD1
V: TRBV29-1
J: TRBJ2-3
size: NA
DNA: TGCAGCCAAATCGACAGGGCCACAGATACGCAGTATTTT
CDR3: CSQIDRATDTQYF

D: TRBD2
V: TRBV20-1
J: TRBJ2-2
size: NA
DNA: TGCAGTGCTTCTAGCCCGCGGGAGGTCGACACCGGGGAGCTGTTTTTT
CDR3: CSASSPREVDTGELFF

D: NA
V: TRBV29-1
J: TRBJ1-2
size: NA
DNA: TGCAGCGTTGAAGATCGAAATGGCTACACCTTC
CDR3: CSVEDRNGYTF

D: NA
V: TRBV24-1
J: TRBJ1-5
size: NA
DNA: TGTGCCACCAGTGATCCGGGGGTCAATCAGCCCCAGCATTTT
CDR3: CATSDPGVNQPQHF

D: TRBD2
V: TRBV10-3
J: TRBJ2-7
size: NA
DNA: TGTGCCATCAGGGATTGGGAGCGGGAGACGGGAGAGCAGTACTTC
CDR3: CAIRDWERETGEQYF

D: NA
V: TRBV12-3/TRBV12-4
J: TRBJ2-3
size: once
DNA: TGTGCCAGCAGTTTAGTACTCGTAGGGAGAGGGACAGATACGCAGTATTTT
CDR3: CASSLVLVGRGTDTQYF

D: TRBD1
V: TRBV5-1
J: TRBJ2-7
size: few
DNA: TGCGCCAGCAGCCGGGACAGCGTAAGGACCGAGCAGTACTTC
CDR3: CASSRDSVRTEQYF

D: TRBD2
V: TRBV7-2
J: TRBJ2-3
size: NA
DNA: TGTGCCAGCAGCTTAGCCACAGGGGCCCTGGGACTAGCGGGAGGATCTAGCACAGATACGCAGTATTTT
CDR3: CASSLATGALGLAGGSSTDTQYF

D: TRBD1
V: TRBV5-1
J: TRBJ1-1
size: few
DNA: TGCGCCAGCAGCTCAGCCGGGACAGGAAACACTGAAGCTTTCTTT
CDR3: CASSSAGTGNTEAFF

D: TRBD2
V: TRBV3-1
J: TRBJ2-3
size: many
DNA: TGTGCCAGCAGCCCCTCAACTAGCGGCAGTGGCGCAGATACGCAGTATTTT
CDR3: CASSPSTSGSGADTQYF

D: TRBD2
V: TRBV7-3
J: TRBJ2-1
size: NA
DNA: TGTGCCAGCAGCTTAACACCCAACGTAGCGGGAGGTTCCTACAATGAGCAGTTCTTC
CDR3: CASSLTPNVAGGSYNEQFF

D: NA
V: TRBV4-2
J: TRBJ2-7
size: few
DNA: TGTGCCAGCAGCCCTTTATCAGGGGCAACCTACGAGCAGTACTTC
CDR3: CASSPLSGATYEQYF

D: TRBD2
V: TRBV6-5
J: TRBJ2-2
size: NA
DNA: TGTGCCAGCATTACCGGACTAGCGGGAGTGGACGGGGAGCTGTTTTTT
CDR3: CASITGLAGVDGELFF

D: TRBD1
V: TRBV10-1
J: TRBJ2-7
size: NA
DNA: TGCGCCAGCAGTGACCGGGGACAGGGATCCTACGAGCAGTACTTC
CDR3: CASSDRGQGSYEQYF

D: NA
V: TRBV27
J: TRBJ2-7
size: NA
DNA: TGTGCCAGCAGAACTACGGCGGCTAGTTCCTACAATGAGCAGTACTTC
CDR3: CASRTTAASSYNEQYF

D: TRBD1
V: TRBV5-1
J: TRBJ2-2
size: NA
DNA: TGCGCCAGCAGCTCAACAGGGGGGAACACCGGGGAGCTGTTTTTT
CDR3: CASSSTGGNTGELFF

D: NA
V: TRBV27
J: TRBJ2-5
size: many
DNA: TGTGCCAGCAGTTTAGTTGGGACGCGGGAGACCCAGTACTTC
CDR3: CASSLVGTRETQYF

D: NA
V: TRBV24-1
J: TRBJ2-1
size: NA
DNA: TGTGCCACCAGTGATTCGGGCCAGAATGAGCAGTTCTTC
CDR3: CATSDSGQNEQFF

D: NA
V: TRBV29-1
J: TRBJ2-3
size: NA
DNA: TGCAGCGTTGCCCCTGGGAGAGCGGCAGATACGCAGTATTTT
CDR3: CSVAPGRAADTQYF

D: NA
V: TRBV12-3/TRBV12-4
J: TRBJ1-5
size: NA
DNA: TGTGCCTGCAGTTCGGGCGGCAATCAGCCCCAGCATTTT
CDR3: CACSSGGNQPQHF

D: TRBD1
V: TRBV7-3
J: TRBJ2-3
size: NA
DNA: TGTGCCAGCAGCCCAGGCGGCAGGGGGCTGGATACGCAGTATTTT
CDR3: CASSPGGRGLDTQYF

D: TRBD1
V: TRBV20-1
J: TRBJ2-5
size: NA
DNA: TGCAGTGCTAGTGAAACTGGACAGGCGCAAGAGACCCAGTACTTC
CDR3: CSASETGQAQETQYF

D: NA
V: TRBV2
J: TRBJ1-5
size: NA
DNA: TGTGCCAGCAGCGATTATCAATTGCCTAGCAATCAGCCCCAGCATTTT
CDR3: CASSDYQLPSNQPQHF

D: NA
V: TRBV30
J: TRBJ2-1
size: few
DNA: TGTGCCTGGAGCGGCAATGAGCAGTTCTTC
CDR3: CAWSGNEQFF

D: NA
V: TRBV7-2
J: TRBJ1-2
size: NA
DNA: TGTGCCAGCAGCTTTCAGGGGCAAGGTGCTGGCTACACCTTC
CDR3: CASSFQGQGAGYTF

D: TRBD1
V: TRBV12-3/TRBV12-4
J: TRBJ2-2
size: NA
DNA: TGTGCCAGCAGCCATGACAGGGACACCGGGGAGCTGTTTTTT
CDR3: CASSHDRDTGELFF

D: TRBD2
V: TRBV27
J: TRBJ2-7
size: NA
DNA: TGTGCCAGCAGTACCCTAGCGGGAGTAGTGGGAGAGCAGTACTTC
CDR3: CASSTLAGVVGEQYF

D: TRBD2
V: TRBV3-1
J: TRBJ2-1
size: few
DNA: TGTGCCAGCAGCCAAGACATAGCGGGAGCCGACGGGGGTGAGCAGTTCTTC
CDR3: CASSQDIAGADGGEQFF

D: NA
V: TRBV5-1
J: TRBJ2-1
size: NA
DNA: TGCGCCACCAGCTACAACAATGAGCAGTTCTTC
CDR3: CATSYNNEQFF

D: NA
V: TRBV6-4
J: TRBJ2-3
size: few
DNA: TGTGCCAGCAGCCAAGACGAGCGGGCTACGCAGTATTTT
CDR3: CASSQDERATQYF

D: NA
V: TRBV6-5
J: TRBJ2-1
size: many
DNA: TGTGCCAGCAGCCCACCGGAGCGTGAGCAGTTCTTC
CDR3: CASSPPEREQFF

D: NA
V: TRBV20-1
J: TRBJ2-6
size: few
DNA: TGCAGTGCTAGAGACGGTCAGCGGGCCAACGTCCTGACTTTC
CDR3: CSARDGQRANVLTF

D: NA
V: TRBV25-1
J: TRBJ2-5
size: NA
DNA: TGTGCCAGCAGTGAACCGACGTTAGGGCAAGAGACCCAGTACTTC
CDR3: CASSEPTLGQETQYF

D: TRBD2
V: TRBV12-3/TRBV12-4
J: TRBJ2-7
size: many
DNA: TGTGCCAGCAGTTTCAGAAGCGGGAGCGACGAGCAGTACTTC
CDR3: CASSFRSGSDEQYF

D: NA
V: TRBV7-2
J: TRBJ1-1
size: NA
DNA: TGTGCCAGCAAGGATGGGGGGAACACTGAAGCTTTCTTT
CDR3: CASKDGGNTEAFF